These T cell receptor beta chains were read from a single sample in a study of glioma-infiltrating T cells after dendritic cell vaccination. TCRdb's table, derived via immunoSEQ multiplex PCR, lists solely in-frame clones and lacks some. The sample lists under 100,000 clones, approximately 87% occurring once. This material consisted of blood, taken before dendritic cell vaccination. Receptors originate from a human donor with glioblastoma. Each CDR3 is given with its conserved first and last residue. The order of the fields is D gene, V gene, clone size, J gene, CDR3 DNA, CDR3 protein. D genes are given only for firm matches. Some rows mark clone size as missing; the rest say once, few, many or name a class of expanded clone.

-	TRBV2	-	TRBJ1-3	TGTGCCAGCAGTGAAGGCCCCGGGGAGGGAAACACCATATATTTT	CASSEGPGEGNTIYF
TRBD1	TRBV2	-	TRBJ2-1	TGTGCCAGCAGTTCCCGGGACAGATACAATGAGCAGTTCTTC	CASSSRDRYNEQFF
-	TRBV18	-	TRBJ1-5	TGTGCCAGCTCACCGGCAGGGAATCAGCCCCAGCATTTT	CASSPAGNQPQHF
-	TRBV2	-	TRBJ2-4	TGTGCCAGCAGCCCTGTGGGGGCCCTCAAAAACATTCAGTACTTC	CASSPVGALKNIQYF
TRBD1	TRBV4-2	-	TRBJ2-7	TGTGCCAGCAGCCAAGATCCCCTGACAGGGGGGTCCTACGAGCAGTACTTC	CASSQDPLTGGSYEQYF
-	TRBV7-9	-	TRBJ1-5	TGTGCCAGCAGCCCGGATGGGGGGCAGCCCCAGCATTTT	CASSPDGGQPQHF
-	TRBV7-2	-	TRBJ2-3	TGTGCCAGCAGCTTAGGGCAGTCGTCTGGCACAGATACGCAGTATTTT	CASSLGQSSGTDTQYF
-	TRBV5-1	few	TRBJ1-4	TGCGCCAGCAGCCCCGCGGTCACCTCGGCTGAAAAACTGTTTTTT	CASSPAVTSAEKLFF
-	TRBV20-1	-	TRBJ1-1	TGCAGTGCCCGACAGAACACTGAAGCTTTCTTT	CSARQNTEAFF
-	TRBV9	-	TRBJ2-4	TGTGCCAGCAGCGTAGGAGGCGGGGGACAGGTTATGAAAATTCAGTACTTC	CASSVGGGGQVMKIQYF
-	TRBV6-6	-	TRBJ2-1	TGTGCCAGCAGTCAGTTGACGGGACTGGAGCAGTTCTTC	CASSQLTGLEQFF
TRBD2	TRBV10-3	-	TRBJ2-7	TGTGCCATCTCGGATTGGACTAGCGGGAGAAACGAGCAGTACTTC	CAISDWTSGRNEQYF
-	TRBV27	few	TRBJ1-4	TGTGCCAGCAGTTTATTGGGGGGAGGGGATAATGAAAAACTGTTTTTT	CASSLLGGGDNEKLFF
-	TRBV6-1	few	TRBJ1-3	TGTGCCAGCAGTACCGACAGCTCTGGAAACACCATATATTTT	CASSTDSSGNTIYF
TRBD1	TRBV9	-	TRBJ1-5	TGTGCCAGCAGCCCGACAGGGGGCAATCAGCCCCAGCATTTT	CASSPTGGNQPQHF
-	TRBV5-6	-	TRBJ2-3	TGTGCCAGCAGCCGCGGGATAGCTACCCATACGCAGTATTTT	CASSRGIATHTQYF
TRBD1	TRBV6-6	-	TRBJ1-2	TGTGCCAGCCAAAAACAGGGGGTTAACTATGGCTACACCTTC	CASQKQGVNYGYTF
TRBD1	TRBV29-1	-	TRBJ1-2	TGCAGCGTTGAAGGGCAGGGGGCTAACTATGGCTACACCTTC	CSVEGQGANYGYTF
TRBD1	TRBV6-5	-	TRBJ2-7	TGTGCCAGCAGATATGGGACAGGCGCCTCCTACGAGCAGTACTTC	CASRYGTGASYEQYF
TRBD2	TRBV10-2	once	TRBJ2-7	TGCGCCAGCAGAACGGTACTAGCGGAATACGAGCAGTACTTC	CASRTVLAEYEQYF
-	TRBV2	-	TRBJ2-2	TGTGCCAGCAGGGCCGGGACTCACACCGGGGAGCTGTTTTTT	CASRAGTHTGELFF
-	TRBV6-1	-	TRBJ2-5	TGTGCCAGCAGTCCTAGCAGGGAGACCCAGTACTTC	CASSPSRETQYF
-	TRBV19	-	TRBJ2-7	TGTGCCAGTAGAAGTTACGCGTACGAGCAGTACTTC	CASRSYAYEQYF
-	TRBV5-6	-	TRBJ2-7	TGTGCCAGCAGCCCGGACGGGGGGCGGAACGAGCAGTACTTC	CASSPDGGRNEQYF
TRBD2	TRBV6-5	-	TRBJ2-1	TGTGCCAGCAGTTCCCGGGGGAGGGCCTCCTACAATGAGCAGTTCTTC	CASSSRGRASYNEQFF
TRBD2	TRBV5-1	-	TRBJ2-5	TGCGCCAGCAGTTCCCGACTAGCGGGAAAAGAGACCCAGTACTTC	CASSSRLAGKETQYF
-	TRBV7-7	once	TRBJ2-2	TGTGCCAGCAGCCCCACCGGGTCTCCATCCGGGGAGCTGTTTTTT	CASSPTGSPSGELFF
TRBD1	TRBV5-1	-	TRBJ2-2	TGCGCCAGCAGCCTTGGGGGACAGTTATCCGGGGAGCTGTTTTTT	CASSLGGQLSGELFF
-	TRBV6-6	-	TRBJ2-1	TGTGCCAGCATTTCAAACAATGAGCAGTTCTTC	CASISNNEQFF
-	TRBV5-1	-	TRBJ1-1	TGCGCCAGCAGCCCCCTTGTAGGGGCGGTAGGCACTGAAGCTTTCTTT	CASSPLVGAVGTEAFF
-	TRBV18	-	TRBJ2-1	TGTGCCAGCTCACCACGCGCTAGCGAGGACAATGAGCAGTTCTTC	CASSPRASEDNEQFF
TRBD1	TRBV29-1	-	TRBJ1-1	TGCAGCGCCGCGGGCCCGGGACAGACGATTGAAGCTTTCTTT	CSAAGPGQTIEAFF
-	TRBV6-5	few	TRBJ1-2	TGTGCCAGCAGTGACACCTCTAACTATGGCTACACCTTC	CASSDTSNYGYTF
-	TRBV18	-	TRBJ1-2	TGTGCCAGCTCACCACCCTCGTTGTCTTATGGCTACACCTTC	CASSPPSLSYGYTF
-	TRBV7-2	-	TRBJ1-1	TGTGCCAGCAGCCGGACAGAGGCGGTAGCTTTCTTT	CASSRTEAVAFF
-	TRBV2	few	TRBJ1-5	TGTGCCACCGGCCCATCCCCAGGGGCAGTCCAGCATTTT	CATGPSPGAVQHF
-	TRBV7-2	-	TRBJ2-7	TGTGCCAGCAGGAGTAGGGGTGCCGAGCAGTACTTC	CASRSRGAEQYF
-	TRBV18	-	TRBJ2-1	TGTGCCAGCTCACCGGGGGGGGCGTTCAACAATGAGCAGTTCTTC	CASSPGGAFNNEQFF
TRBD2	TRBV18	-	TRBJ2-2	TGTGCCAGCTCACCCAGACTAGCGGGCACCGGGGAGCTGTTTTTT	CASSPRLAGTGELFF
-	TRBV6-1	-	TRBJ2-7	TGTGCCAGCAGTGGGCAACAGGGTGCTGTCTACGAGCAGTACTTC	CASSGQQGAVYEQYF
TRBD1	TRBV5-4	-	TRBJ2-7	TGTGCCAGCAGCGTGGACAGGGGGCACGCCTACGAGCAGTACTTC	CASSVDRGHAYEQYF
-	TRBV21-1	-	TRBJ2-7	TGTGCCAGCAGCCACCTGGACAGGGAAACCTACGAGCAGTACTTC	CASSHLDRETYEQYF
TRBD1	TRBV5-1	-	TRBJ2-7	TGCGCCAGCAGAGGACAGGGGGACTCCTACGAGCAGTACTTC	CASRGQGDSYEQYF
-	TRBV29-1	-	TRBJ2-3	TGCAGCGTTAACCGGGCAGATACGCAGTATTTT	CSVNRADTQYF
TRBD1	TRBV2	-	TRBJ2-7	TGTGCCAGCAGTGAAGGACAGGGTTCTACCTACGAGCAGTACTTC	CASSEGQGSTYEQYF
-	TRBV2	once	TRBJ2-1	TGTGCCAGCAGTGGAATTCAATATAACCCCCCGGGGCAGTTCTTC	CASSGIQYNPPGQFF
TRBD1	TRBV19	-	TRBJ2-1	TGTGCCAGAGGGACAGGCCCACCGCCAGGAAATGAGCAGTTCTTC	CARGTGPPPGNEQFF
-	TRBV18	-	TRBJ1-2	TGTGCCAGCTCACCTGTGGGGCCCTATGGCTACACCTTC	CASSPVGPYGYTF
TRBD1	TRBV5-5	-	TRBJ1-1	TGTGCCAGCAGCTACCGACAGGGTCAGACTGAAGCTTTCTTT	CASSYRQGQTEAFF
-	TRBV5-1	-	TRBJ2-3	TGCGCCAGCAGACTAGCCCAAGACACAGATACGCAGTATTTT	CASRLAQDTDTQYF
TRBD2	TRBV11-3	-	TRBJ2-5	TGTGCCAGCAGCTTAGATTGGTCTAGCGGCCAAGAGACCCAGTACTTC	CASSLDWSSGQETQYF
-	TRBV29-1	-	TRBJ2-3	TGCAGCGTTGCCCAGGGAGATACGCAGTATTTT	CSVAQGDTQYF
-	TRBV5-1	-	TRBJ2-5	TGCGCCAGCAGCTGGCTCGGACAGGGAGGGGAGACCCAGTACTTC	CASSWLGQGGETQYF
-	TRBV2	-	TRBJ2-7	TGTGCCAGCAGGGACAGCACCTACGAGCAGTACTTC	CASRDSTYEQYF